These 10 T cell receptor beta chains were sequenced from one sample in a study of T cell responses to AZD1222 COVID-19 vaccine. Only in-frame clones appear in the TCRdb table, and some are missing; sequencing was by immunoSEQ multiplex PCR. The table has 150,000 to 200,000 clones, about 88% seen once. This specimen consisted of peripheral blood, obtained on day 0 of AZD1222 vaccination. These receptors came from an adult in good health.

The gene calls are TRBV10-3 and TRBJ2-7; 8 bases fit TRBD1. This CDR3 is 14 amino acids long. CDR1 ENHRY and CDR2 SYGVKD come from the germline V gene. V lost 2 bases, J lost 7 bases, and 7 bases stayed unmatched. In nucleotides, the CDR3 is TGTGCCATCAGTGAGGGCGGGACAGGCGGGGAGCAGTACGTC. Translation: CAISEGGTGGEQYV.

This rearrangement joins TRBV2 to TRBJ2-1; D ambiguous. CDR1 and CDR2 from the germline V gene are SNHLY and FYNNEI. V was cut by 7 bases and J by 6 bases, with 16 bases left in between. This CDR3 has 14 residues. CDR3 nucleotide sequence: TGTGCCAGCAAACCGGCCGGCCTTTTCAATGAGCAGTTCTTC. Translated, it gives CASKPAGLFNEQFF.

A single count supports this clone. The V gene is TRBV7-9, the J gene TRBJ2-5; D possibly corresponds to TRBD1 (5 bases). CDR3 length equals 15 residues. Trimming removed 1 base from V and 1 base from J, with 10 bases in between. The V gene's germline CDR1 is SEHNR and CDR2 FQNEAQ (reference sequence). For the CDR3, the DNA is TGTGCCAGCAGCTTAGTAAGACAGCTCCAAGAGACCCAGTACTTC. Translating it yields CASSLVRQLQETQYF. Using reference TRBV7-9 and TRBJ2-5 for the parts outside the CDR3, the full variable domain is DTGVSQNPRHKITKRGQNVTFRCDPISEHNRLYWYRQTLGQGPEFLTYFQNEAQLEKSRLLSDRFSAERPKGSFSTLEIQRTEQGDSAMYLCASSLVRQLQETQYFGPGTRLLVL.

The V gene is TRBV9, the J gene TRBJ2-5, with D possibly being TRBD1 (6 bases). V shed 6 bases and J shed 5 bases, with 14 bases lying between them. This CDR3 is 13 amino acids long. Per the germline V gene, CDR1 is SGDLS and CDR2 is YYNGEE. The CDR3, as DNA: TGTGCCAGCACTCCAGGGGAAGGGGAGACCCAGTACTTC. Its translation: CASTPGEGETQYF.

The CDR3 DNA follows: TGTGCCAGTAGCCCGGGACAGGGGTATGAAAAACTGTTTTTT. This gives the protein CASSPGQGYEKLFF. The gene calls are TRBV19 and TRBJ1-4, with TRBD1 matching 10 bases. The CDR3 is 14 amino acids. In germline, CDR1 is LNHDA, CDR2 SQIVND (reference sequence). V shed 6 bases and J 6 bases; nucleotides not matched to a gene: 4. Complete variable domain (other parts from reference TRBV19 and TRBJ1-4): DGGITQSPKYLFRKEGQNVTLSCEQNLNHDAMYWYRQDPGQGLRLIYYSQIVNDFQKGDIAEGYSVSREKKESFPLTVTSAQKNPTAFYLCASSPGQGYEKLFFGSGTQLSVL.

The chain employs TRBV15 and TRBJ1-5; no clear D. V gave up 6 bases and J gave up 0 bases, with 6 bases separating them. CDR3 size: 13 residues. The germline V gene encodes CDR1 LNHNV and CDR2 YYDKDF (reference sequence). DNA for the CDR3: TGTGCCACCAGTGAAAATAGCAATCAGCCCCAGCATTTT. It encodes CATSENSNQPQHF. The entire variable domain, with the rest obtained from reference TRBV15 and TRBJ1-5, is as follows: DAMVIQNPRYQVTQFGKPVTLSCSQTLNHNVMYWYQQKSSQAPKLLFHYYDKDFNNEADTPDNFQSRRPNTSFCFLDIRSPGLGDTAMYLCATSENSNQPQHFGDGTRLSIL.

Many counts were recorded for this clone. The V and J genes are TRBV12-5 and TRBJ2-1; a weak D match, TRBD2 (5 bases). The CDR3 covers 15 residues. Germline V lookup: CDR1 LGHNT, CDR2 FRNRAP. V lost 3 bases and J lost 9, with 18 bases in between. CDR3 DNA: TGTGCTAGTGGTTTAAGACTATCCGCCGAGGGTGAGCAGTTCTTC. It encodes CASGLRLSAEGEQFF.

The V and J genes are TRBV19 and TRBJ2-1, with 12 bases lining up with TRBD2. Germline V gives CDR1 LNHDA, CDR2 SQIVND (reference sequence). J lost 1 base, V lost 5 bases, and 12 bases had no gene match. CDR3 length: 19 residues. CDR3: CASSSQPLAGGGSYNEQFF. The CDR3 DNA is TGTGCCAGTAGTTCCCAACCTCTAGCGGGAGGGGGTTCCTACAATGAGCAGTTCTTC.

The chain uses TRBV6-2 or TRBV6-3 and TRBJ1-4; no clear D gene. This CDR3 is built from 14 residues. With 2 bases removed from V and 5 bases from J, the gap between germline ends came to 9 bases. Germline CDR1 reads MNHEY; CDR2 reads SVGEGT. The CDR3 loop reads CASSYGGGNEKLFF. The CDR3, as DNA: TGTGCCAGCAGTTACGGCGGCGGAAATGAAAAACTGTTTTTT.

The rearrangement joins TRBV7-3 to TRBJ2-7, with D tentatively TRBD1 or TRBD2 (5 bases each). Germline V gives CDR1 SGHTA, CDR2 FQGTGA. Trimming stripped 2 bases from V and 1 base from J, with 12 bases between. The CDR3 has 15 amino acids. CDR3 DNA sequence: TGTGCCAGCAGCTTAGGTAGGGGACCATCCTACGAGCAGTACTTC. Translation gives CASSLGRGPSYEQYF.